This T cell receptor (beta chain) comes out of a study of TIL therapy for anti-PD-1-resistant metastatic lung cancer. Study in general: Progressing patients received lymphodepletion, expanded TIL infusion and IL-2.

In the case of this clone: Its antigen is not identified.

The immunoSEQ assay was v3. Using immunoSEQ multiplex PCR, the repertoire was profiled, and TCRdb retains in-frame clones only, with some absent. The sample holds approximately 15,000 clones, more than 75% seen once. Findings and limits, study-wide: The cohort had more treatment-naive, never-smoker and oncogene-addicted patients than typical.

The time point here: pre-treatment sample, taken before nivolumab and TIL therapy. This clonotype was sampled from a person between 30 and 80 years old with non-small cell lung cancer. The sequences come from blood, collected at baseline.

The CDR3: CASSPMGLLGGYTF. The CDR3, as DNA: TGTGCCAGCTCACCCATGGGACTTTTGGGGGGCTACACCTTC. V is TRBV18 and J is TRBJ1-2; TRBD1 might be the D (5 bases). Germline values: CDR1 KGHSH, CDR2 LQKENI. The CDR3 runs 14 residues. V lost 3 bases and J lost 8, with 16 bases in between. Full variable domain (outside the CDR3, taken from reference TRBV18 and TRBJ1-2): NAGVMQNPRHLVRRRGQEARLRCSPMKGHSHVYWYRQLPEEGLKFMVYLQKENIIDESGMPKERFSAEFPKEGPSILRIQQVVRGDSAAYFCASSPMGLLGGYTFGSGTRLTVV.